This T cell receptor beta chain was documented in a study of shared clonotypes between healthy human individuals. As for this clone: Its specificity is unknown.

Notes on the study in general: It was observed that 5% to 6% of naive CD4 clonotypes were shared across a few donors. Blood was the only sampled material, and tissue repertoires likely differ. Clonotypes shared by all four sorted-subset donors had higher generation probabilities than non-shared clonotypes.

V dropped 0 bases and J dropped 3; count of bases not matched to a gene: 5. Germline CDR1 and CDR2: MNHNS and SASEGT. The CDR3 has 16 residues. It was CD45RO-negative cells, positively selected for CCR7, that made up naive CD8 cells, with terminally differentiated effector memory CD45RA+ cells excluded. The method was immunoSEQ multiplex PCR; TCRdb's version includes in-frame clones alone and lacks a portion of them. The table lists some 2.1 million clones, 85% to 95% of them singletons, with approximately 1.6% in the top ten. J is TRBJ2-5 and V is TRBV6-1, with 9 bases aligning to TRBD1. The clonotype comes from a man aged 18 to 30 in good health. Some clones in this sample may be carry-over from other donors' samples. Sequencing used naive CD8+ T cells from PBMCs. The CDR3 sequence is CASSEANWDREETQYF. Here the CDR3 DNA reads TGTGCCAGCAGTGAAGCCAACTGGGACAGGGAAGAGACCCAGTACTTC.